The source of this T cell receptor beta chain is a study of T cell changes during pregnancy in multiple sclerosis. CDR1 is SNHLY, CDR2 FYNNEI, per germline. The CDR3 covers 13 residues. V lost 4 bases to trimming and J lost 5 bases, with 9 bases between them. Measured with immunoSEQ multiplex PCR; TCRdb has only the in-frame clones, and not every one. The sample gives around 130,000 clones, approximately 96% of which show up once; about 0.45% is in the top ten. The starting material was peripheral blood, obtained after pregnancy. The TCR comes from a female donor with multiple sclerosis, enrolled in a pregnancy study. This chain joins TRBV2 and TRBJ2-1; D is uncertain. As DNA, the CDR3 is TGTGCCAGCAGTGCTATTTCCCACAATGAGCAGTTCTTC. Translating it yields CASSAISHNEQFF.